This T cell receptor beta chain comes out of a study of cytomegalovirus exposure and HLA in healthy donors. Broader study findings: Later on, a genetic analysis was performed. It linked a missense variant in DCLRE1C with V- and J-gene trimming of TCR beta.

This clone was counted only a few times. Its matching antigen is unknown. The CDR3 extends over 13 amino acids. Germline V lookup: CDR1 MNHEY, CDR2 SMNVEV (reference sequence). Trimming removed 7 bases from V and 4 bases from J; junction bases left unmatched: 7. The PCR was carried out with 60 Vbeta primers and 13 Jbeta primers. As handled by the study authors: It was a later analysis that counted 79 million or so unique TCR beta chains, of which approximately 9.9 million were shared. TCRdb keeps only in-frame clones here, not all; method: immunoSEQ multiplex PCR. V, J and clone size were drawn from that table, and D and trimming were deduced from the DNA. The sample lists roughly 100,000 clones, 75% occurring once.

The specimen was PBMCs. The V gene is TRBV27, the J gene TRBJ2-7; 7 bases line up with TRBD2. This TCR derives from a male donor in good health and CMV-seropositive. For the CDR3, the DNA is TGTGCCAGCAAAGGACTAGGACCTTACGAGCAGTACTTC. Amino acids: CASKGLGPYEQYF.